This TCR beta chain was captured by sequencing in a study of cytomegalovirus exposure and HLA in healthy donors. The study, taken as a whole, reports: When a later analysis was performed, an Asian-associated ancestry cluster reportedly had fewer N-insertions than the approximately 700-donor mean. In vitro testing confirmed a few CMV-associated chains as specific for CMV antigens. CMV serostatus was the sole immune exposure data available.

The CDR3 covers 13 residues. CDR1 LNHDA and CDR2 SQIVND come from the germline V gene (reference sequence). This clone is deemed medium-sized (0.01 to 0.1%). Its antigen remains unidentified. The PCR was carried out with 60 Vbeta primers and 13 Jbeta primers. Data came from immunoSEQ multiplex PCR; TCRdb stores just in-frame clones and leaves some out. The data hold over 95,000 clones, with 77% observed a single time. The source of this sequence is a man aged 40-55 years in good health and CMV-seropositive. The rearrangement joins TRBV19 to TRBJ2-1; 7 bases fit TRBD1. The material sequenced was PBMCs. CDR3 region: CVDRDSSYNEQFF. For the CDR3, the DNA is TGTGTGGACCGGGACAGCTCCTACAATGAGCAGTTCTTC.